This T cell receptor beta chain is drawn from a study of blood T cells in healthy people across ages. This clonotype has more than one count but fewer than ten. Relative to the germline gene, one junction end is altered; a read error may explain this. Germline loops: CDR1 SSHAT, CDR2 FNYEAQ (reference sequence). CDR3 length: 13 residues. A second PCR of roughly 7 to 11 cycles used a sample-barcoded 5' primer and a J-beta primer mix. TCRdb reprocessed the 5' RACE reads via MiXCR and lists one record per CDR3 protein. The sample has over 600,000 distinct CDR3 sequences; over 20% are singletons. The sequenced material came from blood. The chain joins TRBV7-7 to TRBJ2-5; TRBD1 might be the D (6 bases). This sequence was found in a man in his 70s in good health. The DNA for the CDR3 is TGTGCTAGCAGCCAGGGGATGGGCGGGACCCAGTACTTC. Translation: CASSQGMGGTQYF.